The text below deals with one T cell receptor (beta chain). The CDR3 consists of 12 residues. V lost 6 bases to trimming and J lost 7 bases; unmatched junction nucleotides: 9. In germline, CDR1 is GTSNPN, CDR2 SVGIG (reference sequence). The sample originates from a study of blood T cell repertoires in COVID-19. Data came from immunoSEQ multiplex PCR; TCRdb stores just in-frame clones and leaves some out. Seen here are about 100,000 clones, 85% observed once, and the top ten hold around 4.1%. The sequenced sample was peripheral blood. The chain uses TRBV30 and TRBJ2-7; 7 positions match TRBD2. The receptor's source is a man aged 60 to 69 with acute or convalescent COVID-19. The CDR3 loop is CACRGAGREQYF. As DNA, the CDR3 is TGTGCCTGCCGCGGGGCCGGGAGGGAGCAGTACTTC.